This T cell receptor beta chain was retrieved from a study of regulatory T cells in long-lasting Graves disease. In the study overall: Antithyroid drug intake by newly diagnosed Graves' patients had lasted under 3 months.

Arm-PCR with iRepertoire HTBI primers amplified the CDR3 regions for these TCR beta libraries. From the multiplex PCR reads, TCRdb called clonotypes with MiXCR, one entry per CDR3 protein. Of more than 300,000 distinct CDR3 sequences listed, about 17% were seen once; the top ten hold 20% to 25%. In this sample, this clonotype turned up many times. Germline V gene lookup returns CDR1 KGHSH and CDR2 LQKENI. The CDR3 is 13 residues long. V was cut by 3 bases and J by 5 bases, with 10 bases left in between. The time point was: newly diagnosed GD, antithyroid drugs for less than 3 months. PBMC-derived RNA was used for the TCR library. The collection involved drawing roughly 10 milliliters of peripheral blood into EDTA tubes. The same sample was also studied in work on T cells in Graves' hyperthyroidism and ophthalmopathy. From that study: The primer set for the first-round RT-PCR of the TCR CDR3 was HTBI. Most thyroid clonotypes expanded above 0.001 were also detected in blood.

The chain is built from TRBV18 and TRBJ1-2; the D is unclear. This receptor was taken from a woman aged 18 to 35 with Graves disease. The sample here was peripheral blood mononuclear cells (PBMCs), taken at new diagnosis, from a patient treated with antithyroid drugs. The CDR3 loop is CASSPVVEYGYTF. The CDR3 DNA sequence: TGTGCCAGCTCACCGGTGGTTGAATATGGCTACACCTTC.